Below are 10 T cell receptor beta chains sequenced from a single sample in a study of graft-versus-host responses after intestinal transplantation. The data were produced by immunoSEQ multiplex PCR, yet TCRdb's version contains in-frame clones alone and is incomplete. This table has over 8,500 clones, under 35% appearing once. Researchers placed 200,000 CFSE-labeled responder cells in culture with 200,000 irradiated, violet-dye-labeled stimulator cells. The material sequenced was alloreactive CD8+ T cells from a mixed lymphocyte reaction culture, taken before intestinal transplant. This sample's subset: CFSE-low proliferating T cells sorted from roughly six-day pre-transplant mixed lymphocyte reaction (GvH or HvG direction). Source of these receptors: a human patient who received an intestinal transplant.

This clone is medium-sized by share. The chain links TRBV11-2 to TRBJ2-7; a weak D match, TRBD2 (6 bases). This CDR3 has 16 amino acids. Looked up from germline, CDR1 is SGHAT and CDR2 is FQNNGV. The V end was cut by 1 base, the J end by 1 base, with 14 bases between. The CDR3 is CASSLGAGFMSYEQYF. As DNA, the CDR3 is TGTGCCAGCAGCTTAGGGGCGGGGTTTATGTCCTACGAGCAGTACTTC.

The genes are TRBV7-9 and TRBJ2-7; a weak D match, TRBD2 (5 bases). The germline V gene has CDR1 SEHNR and CDR2 FQNEAQ (reference sequence). The V gene lost 5 bases and the J gene lost 5 bases, with 13 bases spanning the gap. The CDR3 sequence is 13 residues long. The CDR3 nucleotides read TGTGCCAGCAGCCCCCCCGGGATCAACGAGCAGTACTTC. Translation: CASSPPGINEQYF.

The chain joins TRBV5-3 to TRBJ1-4; tentative D call: TRBD1 (6 bases). TRBV5-3 is given ORF status, its function remaining uncertain. There are 21 residues in the CDR3. Trimming took off 2 bases at V and 13 bases at J, with 39 bases between the two ends. Here the CDR3 reads CARSFIGRGQCFYLPPAGLFF. CDR3 nucleotides: TGTGCCAGAAGCTTCATAGGACGGGGACAATGTTTTTATTTGCCCCCCGCTGGACTGTTTTTT.

By share, this clone ranks as medium-sized. The gene calls are TRBV19 and TRBJ2-7; the D gene is possibly TRBD1 (6 bases). Germline CDR1 reads LNHDA; CDR2 reads SQIVND (reference sequence). V was pared by 6 bases and J by 1 base, with 13 bases between. The CDR3 is 14 amino acids. Written as DNA, the CDR3 is TGTGCCAGTAGCCTGGCCCAGGGGTCCTACGAGCAGTACTTC. Translating gives CASSLAQGSYEQYF.

The chain recombines TRBV5-1 with TRBJ2-7, with a possible D match to TRBD2 (6 bases). Germline V CDR1 and CDR2: SGHRS, YFSETQ. With 1 base removed from V and 7 bases from J, the gap between germline ends came to 18 bases. This CDR3 is 15 amino acids long. The CDR3 sequence: CASSLKARRTTEQYF. CDR3 DNA sequence: TGCGCCAGCAGCTTGAAGGCCAGACGGACTACGGAGCAGTACTTC.

By share, this clone counts as medium-sized (0.01 to 0.1%). CDR3: CASSLARDEQFF. CDR3 nucleotides: TGCGCCAGCAGCTTGGCTCGCGATGAGCAGTTCTTC. This chain connects TRBV5-1 to TRBJ2-1; D uncertain. The V gene's germline CDR1 is SGHRS and CDR2 YFSETQ. This CDR3 spans 12 amino acids. Between the trimmed V and J ends, which lost 0 bases and 8 bases, there was a span of 6 bases.

This clone occurred a few times. This chain uses TRBV7-9 with TRBJ2-7; maybe TRBD2 (5 bases). The CDR3 runs to 14 residues. The V gene lost 5 bases and the J gene lost 6 bases, with 17 bases spanning the gap. CDR1 and CDR2 from the germline V gene are SEHNR and FQNEAQ (reference sequence). The CDR3 DNA follows: TGTGCCAGCAGCCCCCCGGGATCAGGAGGCGAGCAGTACTTC. Translation gives CASSPPGSGGEQYF.

The chain joins TRBV2 to TRBJ1-1; D call uncertain. V lost 6 bases to trimming and J lost 3 bases, with 14 bases between them. CDR3 length equals 14 residues. CDR1 and CDR2 from the germline V gene are SNHLY and FYNNEI. The CDR3: CASRPTPGDTEAFF. CDR3 in DNA: TGTGCCAGCAGACCAACCCCGGGAGACACTGAAGCTTTCTTT.

The gene calls are TRBV7-9 and TRBJ1-1, with D tentatively TRBD1 (5 bases). This CDR3 is 15 amino acids long. The V end was cut by 6 bases, the J end by 1 base, with 15 bases between. From germline, CDR1 is SEHNR and CDR2 FQNEAQ (reference sequence). The CDR3 protein is CASSGGYAGNTEAFF. The CDR3 DNA sequence: TGTGCCAGCAGTGGGGGGTATGCGGGGAACACTGAAGCTTTCTTT.

The chain recombines TRBV18 with TRBJ1-6; 8 bases align to TRBD1. This CDR3 comprises 14 residues. CDR1 is KGHSH, CDR2 LQKENI, per germline. The V segment lost 3 bases and the J segment 10 bases; nucleotides outside the gene matches: 5. The CDR3 reads CASSPTTGDSPLHF. The CDR3 DNA reads TGTGCCAGCTCACCCACGACAGGGGACTCACCCCTCCACTTT.